This T cell receptor (beta chain) was observed in a study of T cell repertoires in cytomegalovirus infection. Study details: Use of recently identified HLA-C-restricted and well-studied HLA-B-restricted CMV epitopes was part of the study. The public TCR beta signatures pointed to both CMV infection and matching HLA type.

Via MiXCR, TCRdb re-called the reads, giving one row per CDR3 protein. The table shows about half a million distinct CDR3 sequences, with 42% occurring only once. As regards this clonotype: Its antigen is unknown.

General study results and limits: The response measured ex vivo was dominated by TCR beta clonotypes (HLA-C-restricted and CMV-specific). Pooled public TCR beta family frequency picked out CMV carriers with the relevant HLA.

This clonotype originated in a human donor in good health (CMV status not recorded). Some clones in this sample may be carry-over from other donors' samples. This sample comprised cultured PBMCs, obtained from culture after CMV antigen stimulation.

CDR3 DNA sequence: TGTGCCAGCAGTTCCGGGACAGGATTATTCGAGCAGTACTTC. This sequence encodes CASSSGTGLFEQYF. This rearrangement joins TRBV28 to TRBJ2-7; 8 positions agree with TRBD1. This CDR3 is built from 14 residues. CDR1 MDHEN and CDR2 SYDVKM come from the germline V gene. V shed 4 bases and J 6 bases; nucleotides not matched to a gene: 8.